This T cell receptor beta chain was sequenced during a study of CD8 T cells in ankylosing spondylitis. Findings and caveats of the study: Disease-associated clonotypes exhibited CD8+ identity and were relatively infrequent in peripheral blood. Previously reported in reactive arthritis synovial fluid and blood were some of the motif variants. Seemingly distinctive of ankylosing spondylitis blood was a TCR beta motif formed by eight highly homologous variants.

Details on this clonotype: The target antigen is unknown.

This CDR3 contains 16 residues. Trimming at V came to 1 base and at J to 16 bases, leaving 17 bases not matched to a gene. TCRdb itself ran the 5' RACE reads through MiXCR, one entry per CDR3 protein. In the table there are about 310,000 distinct CDR3 sequences, less than 25% of which are singletons. The V and J genes are TRBV12-3 or TRBV12-4 and TRBJ2-1, with TRBD2 identical over 9 bases. This TCR derives from a female donor with ankylosing spondylitis or in good health (not recorded which). Specimen: blood, either unsorted or a sorted T cell fraction (not recorded which). The CDR3 DNA is TGTGCCAGCAGTTTAGGACTAGCGGTCCTCAGTGGTGAGCGTTTCTTC. Protein product: CASSLGLAVLSGERFF.